Sequencing of this TCR beta chain was carried out in a study of early T cells in non-severe SARS-CoV-2 infection. Study-level background: The authors sequenced bulk RNA from unsorted whole blood, leaving chains unpaired.

A single record per CDR3 protein comes from TCRdb applying MiXCR to the 5' RACE reads. The sample holds tens of thousands of distinct CDR3 sequences, 13% seen once. Between the trimmed V and J ends, which lost 5 bases and 6 bases, there was a span of 10 bases. The CDR3 covers 13 residues. Per the germline V gene, CDR1 is SGHAT and CDR2 is FQNNGV. This clonotype was counted a few times. Material: whole blood. V is TRBV11-2 and J is TRBJ2-2; possibly TRBD1 or TRBD2 for D (6 bases each). The TCR comes from an adult who was a healthcare worker with PCR-confirmed SARS-CoV-2 infection or an uninfected control (not recorded which). The DNA of the CDR3 is TGTGCCAGCAGCCACGGGGGCCCCGGGGAGCTGTTTTTT. It yields the protein CASSHGGPGELFF.